This TCR beta chain was observed in a study of beta chain features in type 1 diabetes. V lost 4 bases and J lost 5, with 15 bases in between. Germline V gives CDR1 SGDLS, CDR2 YYNGEE. The length of the CDR3 is 14 residues. The isolated RNA, all of it, was reverse transcribed, so expressed TCRB transcripts were what got sequenced. The average read count of naive, central memory and regulatory T cell samples was around 3.6 million. The method was immunoSEQ multiplex PCR; TCRdb's version includes in-frame clones alone and lacks a portion of them. The sample carries approximately 240,000 clones, approximately 16% recorded once. This clone came up a few times. Its antigen remains unknown. Whole-study results and caveats: In every one of the four CD4+ subsets, TCRB CDR3s were moderately but significantly shorter in Type 1 diabetes patients.

The material sequenced was naive CD4+ T cells from blood. The rearrangement uses TRBV9 and TRBJ1-1, with a possible D match to TRBD1 (6 bases). This receptor was identified in a man younger than 45 with type 1 diabetes. CDR3 bases: TGTGCCAGCAGCCCTAGACAGGAGGAGACTGAAGCTTTCTTT. Amino acid sequence: CASSPRQEETEAFF. The entire variable domain, with the rest obtained from reference TRBV9 and TRBJ1-1, is as follows: DSGVTQTPKHLITATGQRVTLRCSPRSGDLSVYWYQQSLDQGLQFLIQYYNGEERAKGNILERFSAQQFPDLHSELNLSSLELGDSALYFCASSPRQEETEAFFGQGTRLTVV.